What follows are 18 T cell receptor beta chains derived from one specimen sequenced in a study of neoadjuvant anti-PD-1 for oral cavity cancer. The repertoire was sequenced with immunoSEQ multiplex PCR; TCRdb's copy has only in-frame clones and lacks some. The table lists under 10,000 clones, 65% to 70% of them singletons. The sequenced sample was tumor tissue, obtained before nivolumab (anti-PD-1) treatment. The receptors derive from a person aged 40-85 years with oral cavity squamous cell carcinoma.

This clone was found a few times. The V and J genes are TRBV18 and TRBJ2-7; possible D gene TRBD2, 5 bases. Trimming shortened V by 5 bases and J by 5 bases, and 13 bases separated the two germline ends. Germline CDR1 and CDR2: KGHSH and LQKENI. This CDR3 is built from 13 residues. CDR3 region: CASSFSVAHEQYF. CDR3 sequence (DNA): TGTGCCAGCTCATTTAGCGTAGCTCACGAGCAGTACTTC. The complete variable domain, with remaining parts taken from reference TRBV18 and TRBJ2-7, reads NAGVMQNPRHLVRRRGQEARLRCSPMKGHSHVYWYRQLPEEGLKFMVYLQKENIIDESGMPKERFSAEFPKEGPSILRIQQVVRGDSAAYFCASSFSVAHEQYFGPGTRLTVT.

The sample holds a few counts of this clone. This chain connects TRBV6-1 to TRBJ1-2; D uncertain. Germline CDR1 and CDR2: MNHNS and SASEGT. There are 13 residues in the CDR3. Trimming took off 7 bases at V and 2 bases at J, with 11 bases between the two ends. This CDR3 is CASTIEPNYGYTF. The CDR3 DNA is TGTGCCAGCACAATAGAACCCAACTATGGCTACACCTTC.

The gene calls are TRBV5-6 and TRBJ2-3; D is unresolved. The germline V and J ends were trimmed by 2 bases and 4 bases, with 11 bases remaining between them. Germline V lookup: CDR1 SGHDT, CDR2 YYEEEE. The length of the CDR3 is 14 residues. CDR3 protein: CASSFGPFPDTQYF. The CDR3, as DNA: TGTGCCAGCAGCTTCGGCCCCTTTCCAGATACGCAGTATTTT.

The rearrangement joins TRBV5-1 to TRBJ2-7, with D uncertain. From germline, CDR1 is SGHRS and CDR2 YFSETQ. The CDR3 spans 14 residues. V lost 2 bases, J lost 5 bases, and 14 bases lay in between. CDR3 nucleotide sequence: TGCGCCAGCAGCTTCGGCAGCAGCCCCAACGAGCAGTACTTC. Protein: CASSFGSSPNEQYF. Full variable domain (remainder filled in from reference TRBV5-1 and TRBJ2-7): KAGVTQTPRYLIKTRGQQVTLSCSPISGHRSVSWYQQTPGQGLQFLFEYFSETQRNKGNFPGRFSGRQFSNSRSEMNVSTLELGDSALYLCASSFGSSPNEQYFGPGTRLTVT.

V is TRBV28 and J is TRBJ1-2; D is uncertain. CDR1 and CDR2 from the germline V gene are MDHEN and SYDVKM. This CDR3 is 14 amino acids long. V gave up 6 bases and J gave up 5 bases, with 16 bases separating them. The CDR3 nucleotides read TGTGCCAGCAGCCGAACCTCCGGGATATATGGCTACACCTTC. It is translated as CASSRTSGIYGYTF.

J is TRBJ2-4 and V is TRBV6-1, with D hard to call. Trimming removed 7 bases from V and 4 bases from J, with 8 bases in between. Germline assignment: CDR1 MNHNS and CDR2 SASEGT. The CDR3 spans 12 residues. Written as DNA, the CDR3 is TGTGCCAGCAAGGACGCAAAAAACATTCAGTACTTC. This sequence encodes CASKDAKNIQYF.

This rearrangement joins TRBV14 to TRBJ2-5; D unclear. The length of the CDR3 is 13 residues. CDR1 SGHDN and CDR2 FVKESK come from the germline V gene. V lost 4 bases and J lost 1, with 7 bases in between. The CDR3 loop is CASSLAPQETQYF. The CDR3 region has the DNA TGTGCCAGCAGCCTGGCCCCCCAAGAGACCCAGTACTTC.

The chain recombines TRBV28 with TRBJ2-7, with 14 bases fitting TRBD2. Trimming cost V 6 bases and J 0 bases; bases outside gene matches: 10. This CDR3 is built from 18 residues. Germline values: CDR1 MDHEN, CDR2 SYDVKM. CDR3 sequence reads: CASRMGLAGARSSYEQYF. Written as DNA, the CDR3 is TGTGCCAGCAGAATGGGACTAGCGGGAGCCCGGAGCTCCTACGAGCAGTACTTC. Filled out from reference TRBV28 and TRBJ2-7, the complete variable domain reads DVKVTQSSRYLVKRTGEKVFLECVQDMDHENMFWYRQDPGLGLRLIYFSYDVKMKEKGDIPEGYSVSREKKERFSLILESASTNQTSMYLCASRMGLAGARSSYEQYFGPGTRLTVT.

CDR3 sequence reads: CASSHPRAGQGFNRAYEQYF. The CDR3 coding sequence is TGTGCCAGCAGCCACCCCAGGGCGGGACAGGGTTTTAACAGGGCCTACGAGCAGTACTTC. The gene calls are TRBV4-2 and TRBJ2-7; 9 positions match TRBD1. CDR1 is LGHNA and CDR2 is YNFKEQ in the germline V gene. V was pared by 3 bases and J by 2 bases, with 20 bases of the junction left unmatched. The CDR3 length is 20 residues.

The CDR3 DNA sequence: TGTGCCAGTAGTCAAGGACAGCACAGCGGGGTTGGCTACACCTTC. It is translated as CASSQGQHSGVGYTF. This chain links TRBV19 with TRBJ1-2; D perhaps matches TRBD1 (6 bases). Germline CDR1 is LNHDA and CDR2 is SQIVND (reference sequence). V shed 5 bases and J shed 7 bases, with 20 bases lying between them. This CDR3 spans 15 amino acids. Based on the CDR3 plus reference TRBV19 and TRBJ1-2, the full variable domain is DGGITQSPKYLFRKEGQNVTLSCEQNLNHDAMYWYRQDPGQGLRLIYYSQIVNDFQKGDIAEGYSVSREKKESFPLTVTSAQKNPTAFYLCASSQGQHSGVGYTFGSGTRLTVV.

The chain joins TRBV28 to TRBJ2-2; no firm D call. Germline V gene lookup returns CDR1 MDHEN and CDR2 SYDVKM. V lost 7 bases, J lost 3 bases, and 12 bases lay in between. The CDR3 sequence is 14 residues long. This CDR3 is CASNPAWDTGELFF. The CDR3 coding sequence is TGTGCCAGCAATCCGGCCTGGGACACCGGGGAGCTGTTTTTT.

The chain joins TRBV6-5 to TRBJ2-7; TRBD1 matches at 9 bases. CDR3 length equals 13 residues. The trim removed 5 bases at V and 3 bases at J, leaving 2 bases unmatched. Germline CDR1 and CDR2: MNHEY and SVGAGI. CDR3 loop: CASSKDRGYEQYF. Written as DNA, the CDR3 is TGTGCCAGCAGTAAGGACAGGGGCTACGAGCAGTACTTC.

The chain uses TRBV7-9 and TRBJ1-1; D ambiguous. The CDR3 has 11 amino acids. V was cut by 8 bases and J by 6 bases, with 10 bases left in between. CDR1 is SEHNR and CDR2 is FQNEAQ in the germline V gene (reference sequence). The CDR3 DNA is TGTGCCAGCCTAGGTATAGCTGAAGCTTTCTTT. It translates to CASLGIAEAFF.

This clone showed up just once. The chain recombines TRBV28 with TRBJ2-3, with D unclear. The germline V and J ends were trimmed by 5 bases and 0 bases, with 12 bases remaining between them. Per germline, CDR1 MDHEN and CDR2 SYDVKM. The CDR3 extends over 15 amino acids. As DNA, the CDR3 is TGTGCCAGCAGTCAGGCAGGACGTAGCACAGATACGCAGTATTTT. Its translation: CASSQAGRSTDTQYF. Supplemented by reference TRBV28 and TRBJ2-3, the full variable domain reads DVKVTQSSRYLVKRTGEKVFLECVQDMDHENMFWYRQDPGLGLRLIYFSYDVKMKEKGDIPEGYSVSREKKERFSLILESASTNQTSMYLCASSQAGRSTDTQYFGPGTRLTVL.

The chain has TRBV18 and TRBJ1-1; D is perhaps TRBD1 (6 bases). This CDR3 contains 15 residues. V lost 4 bases to trimming and J lost 1 base, with 13 bases between them. Germline CDR1 and CDR2: KGHSH and LQKENI. The CDR3 protein is CASSQRQVRNTEAFF. The CDR3 nucleotides are TGTGCCAGCTCACAACGACAGGTTAGGAACACTGAAGCTTTCTTT.

V is TRBV9 and J is TRBJ1-3, with 7 bases matching TRBD1. Losses at the gene ends were 3 bases for V and 4 bases for J; bases not matched to a gene: 7. CDR1 and CDR2 from the germline V gene are SGDLS and YYNGEE. The CDR3 runs 15 residues. CDR3 sequence: CASSASGTVGNTIYF. Written as DNA, the CDR3 is TGTGCCAGCAGCGCTTCCGGGACAGTAGGAAACACCATATATTTT. Full variable domain (remainder filled in from reference TRBV9 and TRBJ1-3): DSGVTQTPKHLITATGQRVTLRCSPRSGDLSVYWYQQSLDQGLQFLIQYYNGEERAKGNILERFSAQQFPDLHSELNLSSLELGDSALYFCASSASGTVGNTIYFGEGSWLTVV.

The V call is TRBV7-3, the J call TRBJ2-7, with D unresolved. The CDR3 extends over 8 amino acids. The germline V gene encodes CDR1 SGHTA and CDR2 FQGTGA. With 7 bases removed from V and 10 bases from J, the gap between germline ends came to 5 bases. CDR3 in DNA: TGTGCCAGCATCTCCCAGTACTTC. This encodes CASISQYF.

The chain carries TRBV4-1 and TRBJ2-3; no clear D. Germline V lookup: CDR1 MGHRA, CDR2 YSYEKL. The CDR3 has 13 residues. V lost 5 bases and J 1 base, leaving 7 bases between the germline ends. The CDR3 coding sequence is TGCGCCAGCAGCTATACGGGCACAGATACGCAGTATTTT. The encoded protein is CASSYTGTDTQYF.